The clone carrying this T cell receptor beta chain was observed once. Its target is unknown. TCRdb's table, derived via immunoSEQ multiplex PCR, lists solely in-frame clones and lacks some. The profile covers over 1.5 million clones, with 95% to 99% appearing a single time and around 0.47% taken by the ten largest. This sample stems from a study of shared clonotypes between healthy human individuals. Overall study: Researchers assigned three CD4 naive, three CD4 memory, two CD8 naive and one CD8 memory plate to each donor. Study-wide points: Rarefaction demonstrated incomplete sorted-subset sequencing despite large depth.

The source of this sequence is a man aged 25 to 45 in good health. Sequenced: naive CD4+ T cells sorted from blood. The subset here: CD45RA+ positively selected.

The CDR3 loop is CASDDRGNQPQHF. DNA of the CDR3: TGTGCCAGCGATGACAGGGGTAATCAGCCCCAGCATTTT. This chain uses TRBV6-1 with TRBJ1-5; 8 nucleotides match TRBD1. The CDR3 has 13 residues. From germline, CDR1 is MNHNS and CDR2 SASEGT. Germline trimming cut 8 bases from V and 4 bases from J; bases unmatched to any gene: 4.